Sequencing of this T cell receptor (beta chain) was carried out in a study of T cell responses to AZD1222 COVID-19 vaccine. Study context: It was second doses at about 4 or about 12 weeks that were pooled. Study-wide points: Seropositive AZD1222 recipients at baseline numbered only five or six.

With respect to this clone: Its antigen is as yet unknown.

Clones were read by immunoSEQ multiplex PCR, and TCRdb kept only the in-frame ones, dropping some. The table lists 130,000 to 150,000 clones, about nine tenths of them singletons, with around 3.7% in the top ten. V gave up 6 bases and J gave up 8 bases, with 20 bases separating them. The CDR3 is 15 amino acids. Germline assignment: CDR1 MNHEY and CDR2 SVGAGI. The receptor comes from an adult in good health. This rearrangement joins TRBV6-5 to TRBJ1-5, with D perhaps matching TRBD1 (6 bases). The sample was peripheral blood, taken on day 0 of AZD1222 vaccination. CDR3 sequence: CASSRDRTVGEPQHF. The CDR3 DNA reads TGTGCCAGCAGCCGAGACAGGACCGTTGGTGAGCCCCAGCATTTT.